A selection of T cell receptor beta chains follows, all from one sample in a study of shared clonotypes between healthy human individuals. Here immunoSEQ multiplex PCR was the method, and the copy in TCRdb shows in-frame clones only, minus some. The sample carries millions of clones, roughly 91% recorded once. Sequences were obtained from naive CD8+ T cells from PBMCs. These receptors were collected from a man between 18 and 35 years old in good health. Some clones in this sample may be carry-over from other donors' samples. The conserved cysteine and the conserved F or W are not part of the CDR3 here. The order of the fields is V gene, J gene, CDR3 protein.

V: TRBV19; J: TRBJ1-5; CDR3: ASSSSGGTQPQH
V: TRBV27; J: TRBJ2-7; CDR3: ASSFGQAYEQY
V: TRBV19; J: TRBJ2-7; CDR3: ASSIVGRAYEQY
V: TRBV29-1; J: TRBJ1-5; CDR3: SYSAGFGSNQPQH
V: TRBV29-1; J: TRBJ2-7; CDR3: SVVGGAYEQY
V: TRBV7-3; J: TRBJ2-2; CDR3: ASSLSRRGRAGELF
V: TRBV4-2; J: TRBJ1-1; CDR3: ASSYGEYTEAF
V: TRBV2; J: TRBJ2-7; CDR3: ASIVGSRSSYEQY
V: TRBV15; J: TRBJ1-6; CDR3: ATSRVSGPNSPLH
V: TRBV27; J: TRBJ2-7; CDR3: ASSTGGRASYEQY
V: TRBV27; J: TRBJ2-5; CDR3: ASSLRGLAGSETQY
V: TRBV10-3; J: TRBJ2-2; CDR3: AISARQGPNTGELF
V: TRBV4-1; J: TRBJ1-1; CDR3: ASSQDRGSGTEAF
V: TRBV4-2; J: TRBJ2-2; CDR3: ASSQEGSGRISGELF
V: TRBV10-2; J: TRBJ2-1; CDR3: ASSGAPTSGRAHSSYNEQF
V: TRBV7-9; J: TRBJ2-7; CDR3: ASSSPRRAISVEQY
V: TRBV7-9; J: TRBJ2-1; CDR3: ASSTRQGNDEQF
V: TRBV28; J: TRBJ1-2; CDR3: ASRTRTTPDTYYGYT
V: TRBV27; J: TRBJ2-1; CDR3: ASSLSIASSEQF
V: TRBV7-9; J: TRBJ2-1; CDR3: ASSTTSGRALGSYNEQF
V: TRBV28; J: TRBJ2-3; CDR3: ASSVAENTDTQY
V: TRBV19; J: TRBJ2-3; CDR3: ASTILGADTQY
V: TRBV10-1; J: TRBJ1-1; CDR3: ASSVGREGTEAF
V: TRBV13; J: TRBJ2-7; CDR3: ASSSRVGLAGVAY
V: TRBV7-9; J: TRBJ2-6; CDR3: ASSPSGGLTNVLT
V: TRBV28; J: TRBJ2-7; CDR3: ASSSLRGRETEQY
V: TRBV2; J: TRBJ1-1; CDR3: ASSDAGGGTEAF
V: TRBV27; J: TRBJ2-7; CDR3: ASSLSGRIGHEQY
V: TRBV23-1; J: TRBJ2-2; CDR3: ASSPEPGELF
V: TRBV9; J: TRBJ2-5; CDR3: ASSSGSRGETQY
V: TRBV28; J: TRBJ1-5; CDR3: ASSLIGSNQPQH
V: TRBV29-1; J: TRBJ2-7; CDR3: SVEGGSLGEQY
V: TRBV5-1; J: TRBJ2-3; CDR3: ASSQPLAGSVSRADTQY
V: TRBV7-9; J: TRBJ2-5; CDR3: ASKLSGIQETQY
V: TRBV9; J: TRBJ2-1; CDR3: ASSVARATGPYNEQF
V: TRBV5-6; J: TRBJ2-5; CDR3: ASSPPGKGGLSAQY
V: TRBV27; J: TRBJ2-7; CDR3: ASSPGATYEQY
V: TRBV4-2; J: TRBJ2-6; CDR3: ASSQDRGRGANVLT
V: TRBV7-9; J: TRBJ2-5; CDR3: ATTFLKPQETQY
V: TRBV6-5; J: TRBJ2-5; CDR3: ASSYSMEGAAGTQY